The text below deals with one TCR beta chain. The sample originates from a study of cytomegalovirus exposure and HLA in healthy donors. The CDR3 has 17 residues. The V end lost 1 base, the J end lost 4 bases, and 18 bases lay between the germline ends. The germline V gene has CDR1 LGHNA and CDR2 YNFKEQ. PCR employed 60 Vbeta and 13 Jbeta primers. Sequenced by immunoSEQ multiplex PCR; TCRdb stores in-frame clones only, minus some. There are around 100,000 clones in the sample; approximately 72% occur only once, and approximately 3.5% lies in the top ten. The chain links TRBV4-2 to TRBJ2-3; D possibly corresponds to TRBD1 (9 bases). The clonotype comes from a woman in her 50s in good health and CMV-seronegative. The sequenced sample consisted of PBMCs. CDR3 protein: CASSQAGGTGYADTQYF. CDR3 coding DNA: TGTGCCAGCAGCCAAGCGGGAGGGACAGGGTACGCAGATACGCAGTATTTT.